Each of the 17 T cell receptor beta chains below was sequenced from the same sample in a study of shared clonotypes between healthy human individuals. Assay: immunoSEQ multiplex PCR; the TCRdb copy retains only in-frame clones and omits some. This table holds 170,000 or so clones, 66% found once. The sample comprised memory CD4+ T cells sorted from blood. The subset was: CD45RA-negative fraction. These receptors all stem from a man in his thirties or forties in good health.

This sequence joins TRBV7-6 and TRBJ1-1; TRBD1 matches 8 bases. Trimming removed 0 bases from V and 0 bases from J; junction bases left unmatched: 3. The CDR3 spans 16 residues. From germline, CDR1 is SGHVS and CDR2 FNYEAQ. CDR3 coding DNA: TGTGCCAGCAGCTTAGCACAGGGGGACATGAACACTGAAGCTTTCTTT. Translated, it gives CASSLAQGDMNTEAFF.

The chain links TRBV7-2 to TRBJ2-3; D is ambiguous. V was clipped by 3 bases and J by 5 bases, with 9 bases between them. Germline CDR1 reads SGHTA; CDR2 reads FQGNSA. This CDR3 region has 13 residues. CDR3 sequence reads: CASSFSSGDTQYF. CDR3 coding DNA: TGTGCCAGCAGCTTTTCTTCGGGAGATACGCAGTATTTT.

The chain couples TRBV28 to TRBJ2-3; no definite D call. CDR1 is MDHEN, CDR2 SYDVKM, per germline. V lost 6 bases and J 2 bases, leaving 6 bases between the germline ends. CDR3 length: 12 amino acids. The chain's CDR3 is CASREYTDTQYF. CDR3 coding DNA: TGTGCCAGCAGGGAGTACACAGATACGCAGTATTTT.

The CDR3 sequence: CASSPRVPGHSNYEQYF. The DNA of the CDR3 is TGTGCCAGCTCACCACGGGTCCCGGGACACAGTAACTACGAGCAGTACTTC. The chain uses TRBV18 and TRBJ2-7; possible D gene TRBD1, 6 bases. The V gene lost 1 base and the J gene lost 3 bases, with 19 bases spanning the gap. The CDR3 is 17 amino acids. In germline, CDR1 is KGHSH, CDR2 LQKENI.

The V call is TRBV18, the J call TRBJ2-5, with a tentative D call TRBD1 (6 bases). The CDR3 totals 13 residues. The germline V and J ends were trimmed by 2 bases and 5 bases, with 9 bases remaining between them. Germline assignment: CDR1 KGHSH and CDR2 LQKENI. The CDR3: CASSPGGYETQYF. The CDR3 DNA reads as TGTGCCAGCTCACCAGGGGGCTACGAGACCCAGTACTTC.

This clone was counted only a few times. This rearrangement joins TRBV25-1 to TRBJ2-1; no firm D call. This CDR3 spans 11 amino acids. Trimming removed 3 bases from V and 8 bases from J, with 5 bases in between. The germline CDR1 and CDR2 sequences are MGHDK and SYGVNS. The CDR3 region has the DNA TGTGCCAGCAGTGACCGGGATGAGCAGTTCTTC. This translates into CASSDRDEQFF. Drawing the rest from reference TRBV25-1 and TRBJ2-1, the complete variable domain is EADIYQTPRYLVIGTGKKITLECSQTMGHDKMYWYQQDPGMELHLIHYSYGVNSTEKGDLSSESTVSRIRTEHFPLTLESARPSHTSQYLCASSDRDEQFFGPGTRLTVL.

There are a few counts of this clone. V is TRBV9 and J is TRBJ1-2; maybe TRBD1 (5 bases). CDR3 length: 15 amino acids. Trimming cost V 5 bases and J 0 bases, with 14 bases left between them. The germline V gene encodes CDR1 SGDLS and CDR2 YYNGEE. This CDR3 reads CASRAVGEANYGYTF. The CDR3 DNA sequence: TGTGCCAGCAGGGCGGTGGGGGAAGCTAACTATGGCTACACCTTC.

This clone was seen just once. Within the sample, other DNA sequences also encode this same CDR3. The J gene is TRBJ2-5, the V gene TRBV7-9; tentatively, D is TRBD2 (5 bases). Per germline, CDR1 SEHNR and CDR2 FQNEAQ (reference sequence). This CDR3 is built from 15 residues. V lost 0 bases and J lost 1, with 9 bases in between. The CDR3 here is CASSLAAGGQETQYF. The DNA for the CDR3 is TGTGCCAGCAGCTTAGCGGCGGGCGGCCAAGAGACCCAGTACTTC.

The genes are TRBV5-4 and TRBJ2-7; D unclear. The CDR3 is 12 amino acids. CDR1 SGHNT and CDR2 YYREEE come from the germline V gene (reference sequence). Trimming removed 4 bases from V and 0 bases from J, with 5 bases in between. CDR3 amino acids: CASSVNSYEQYF. In DNA form, the CDR3 reads TGTGCCAGCAGCGTTAACTCCTACGAGCAGTACTTC.

This chain uses TRBV7-2 with TRBJ2-3; a weak D match, TRBD2 (5 bases). This CDR3 is built from 14 residues. Looked up from germline, CDR1 is SGHTA and CDR2 is FQGNSA. Trimming pared 1 base from V and 2 bases from J, leaving 7 bases between. CDR3 DNA sequence: TGTGCCAGCAGCTTAGACGGGAACACAGATACGCAGTATTTT. Residues: CASSLDGNTDTQYF.

J is TRBJ2-3 and V is TRBV5-1; 9 positions match TRBD1. V lost 4 bases to trimming and J lost 2 bases; unmatched junction nucleotides: 5. Germline V CDR1 and CDR2: SGHRS, YFSETQ. The length of the CDR3 is 15 residues. The DNA of the CDR3 is TGCGCCAGCAGCCCCCACAGGGGGCCCACAGATACGCAGTATTTT. Translating gives CASSPHRGPTDTQYF.

The J gene is TRBJ1-3, the V gene TRBV18; 9 nucleotides align to TRBD1. This CDR3 contains 16 residues. Germline assignment: CDR1 KGHSH and CDR2 LQKENI. V was pared by 4 bases and J by 4 bases, with 8 bases of the junction left unmatched. CDR3 residues: CASSLDRGSNGNTIYF. CDR3 coding DNA: TGTGCCAGCTCACTGGACAGGGGCTCTAACGGAAACACCATATATTTT.

V is TRBV14 and J is TRBJ1-1, with TRBD1 as a possible D gene (5 bases). Trimming cost V 4 bases and J 5 bases, with 11 bases left between them. CDR1 and CDR2 from the germline V gene are SGHDN and FVKESK. This CDR3 is built from 13 residues. CDR3 coding DNA: TGTGCCAGCAGCCTAGGGGCGGTTACTGAAGCTTTCTTT. Amino acid sequence: CASSLGAVTEAFF.

This clone showed up just a few times. This CDR3 is CASSSPTEGSYEQYF. The DNA for the CDR3 is TGTGCCAGCAGTTCCCCTACGGAGGGCTCCTACGAGCAGTACTTC. This chain joins TRBV6-6 and TRBJ2-7, with D possibly TRBD2 on 6 matching bases. Germline CDR1 reads MNHNY; CDR2 reads SVGAGI (reference sequence). V lost 4 bases, J lost 0 bases, and 13 bases lay in between. The CDR3 is made up of 15 amino acids.

The rearrangement uses TRBV10-1 and TRBJ2-5; 13 bases fit TRBD2. Unmatched junction bases numbered 9, after V lost 6 bases and J lost 2 bases. The CDR3 is made up of 17 amino acids. The germline V gene encodes CDR1 WNHNN and CDR2 SYGVQD (reference sequence). The CDR3 DNA is TGCGCCAGCAGGCGGACTAGCGGGAGATCGGAGCAAGAGACCCAGTACTTC. Translated: CASRRTSGRSEQETQYF.

The V call is TRBV5-1, the J call TRBJ2-7; TRBD2 matches at 7 bases. The V and J ends lost 1 base and 3 bases, in that order; junction bases with no gene match: 4. In germline, CDR1 is SGHRS, CDR2 YFSETQ. The CDR3 is 14 amino acids. CDR3 nucleotide sequence: TGCGCCAGCAGCTTGCCGACTAGCAGCTACGAGCAGTACTTC. It is translated as CASSLPTSSYEQYF.

The chain carries TRBV5-1 and TRBJ2-3; TRBD2 matches 7 bases. The ends lost 4 bases at V and 3 bases at J; junction bases unmatched: 14. This CDR3 has 17 amino acids. Germline-derived CDR1 and CDR2 are SGHRS and YFSETQ. The CDR3 loop reads CASSVASSGLSTDTQYF. The CDR3 DNA reads TGCGCCAGCAGCGTGGCGTCTAGCGGACTAAGTACAGATACGCAGTATTTT. The whole variable domain, remainder taken from reference TRBV5-1 and TRBJ2-3, is KAGVTQTPRYLIKTRGQQVTLSCSPISGHRSVSWYQQTPGQGLQFLFEYFSETQRNKGNFPGRFSGRQFSNSRSEMNVSTLELGDSALYLCASSVASSGLSTDTQYFGPGTRLTVL.